This section outlines one TCR beta chain sequence together with its context. While infection was still active, Seattle patients were enrolled and then followed longitudinally. The germline V gene encodes CDR1 LGHNA and CDR2 YSLEER. CDR3 length equals 15 residues. The V end was cut by 4 bases, the J end by 1 base, with 10 bases between. This table comes from immunoSEQ multiplex PCR, and its TCRdb copy is limited to in-frame clones, with some not included. The data show 70,000 to 90,000 clones, around nine tenths seen once. The sample belongs to a study of blood T cell repertoires in COVID-19. Sequences were obtained from peripheral blood. This chain uses TRBV4-3 with TRBJ2-2, with D tentatively TRBD1 (5 bases). This receptor was identified in an elderly man with COVID-19, enrolled during active disease. In nucleotides, the CDR3 is TGCGCCAGCAGCCCTGCAGGGTTGAACACCGGGGAGCTGTTTTTT. Protein: CASSPAGLNTGELFF.